The 32 T cell receptor beta chains below were found in one sample sequenced in a study of vaccination effects on CD4 cells after COVID-19 (dated by TCRdb to 2022 to 2024). The method was the immunoSEQ multiplex PCR assay. This immuneACCESS table, as held by TCRdb, lists in-frame sequences with V and J called but not all clones. Of the missing ones, under half trace to an unresolved V gene in checked studies; the others have no known cause. The sample table holds about 24,000 clones, of which roughly 79% were seen once. The ten biggest clones cover roughly 6% of the sample. To identify antigen-specific CD4+ T cell clonotypes by their expansion, the ViraFEST assay first stimulated PBMC with viral peptide pools and then applied TCR sequencing. After more than nine days of culture, CD4+ T cells were isolated with the EasySep CD4+ T cell isolation kit. Each participant received two doses of an mRNA SARS-CoV-2 vaccine, either BNT162b2 or mRNA-1273.

These receptors' antigens are unknown. Material: CD4+ T cells from PBMCs cultured with SARS-CoV-2 spike peptides, obtained after COVID-19 vaccination. The cell subset or site tag for this specimen amounts to: SARS-CoV-2 spike overlapping peptide pool stimulation. These receptors all stem from a human donor who received a COVID-19 vaccine. Some clones in this sample may be carry-over from other donors' samples.

This clone was counted once. The chain couples TRBV6-4 to TRBJ2-4, with TRBD1 matching over 7 bases. The CDR3 runs to 13 residues. The V segment lost 5 bases and the J segment 9 bases; nucleotides outside the gene matches: 7. Germline V gene data show CDR1 as MRHNA and CDR2 as SNTAGT. The CDR3 loop is CASSYRQGGIQYF. Here the CDR3 DNA reads TGTGCCAGCAGTTACCGACAGGGCGGCATTCAGTACTTC.

In DNA form, the CDR3 reads TGTGCCAGCAGCGCCACCGGCTCCTACAATGAGCAGTTCTTC. This translates into CASSATGSYNEQFF. The chain recombines TRBV6-4 with TRBJ2-1; D gene unclear. The CDR3 contains 14 residues. The germline V and J ends were trimmed by 6 bases and 0 bases, with 9 bases remaining between them. The germline V gene encodes CDR1 MRHNA and CDR2 SNTAGT.

This sequence joins TRBV9 and TRBJ2-5; a weak D match, TRBD2 (6 bases). V was pared by 1 base and J by 2 bases, with 12 bases between. Germline-derived CDR1 and CDR2 are SGDLS and YYNGEE. The CDR3 sequence is 15 residues long. CDR3 residues: CASSVSWAGQETQYF. The CDR3 DNA reads as TGTGCCAGCAGCGTATCTTGGGCGGGACAAGAGACCCAGTACTTC.

The V gene is TRBV5-1, the J gene TRBJ1-1; a weak D match, TRBD1 (6 bases). The V gene's germline CDR1 is SGHRS and CDR2 YFSETQ. The CDR3 is made up of 14 amino acids. V was trimmed by 4 bases and J by 4 bases, leaving 14 bases between them. The CDR3 coding sequence is TGCGCCAGCAGCGTGGGGGGCGCAGGCACTGAAGCTTTCTTT. This codes for CASSVGGAGTEAFF.

V gene TRBV5-1 combines with J gene TRBJ2-3; the D gene is possibly TRBD2 (5 bases). Germline CDR1 reads SGHRS; CDR2 reads YFSETQ. Trimming took 5 bases from V and 3 from J, leaving 7 bases between them. The length of the CDR3 is 12 residues. In nucleotides, the CDR3 is TGCGCCAGCAGAACGGGAACAGATACGCAGTATTTT. It is translated as CASRTGTDTQYF.

V gene TRBV19 combines with J gene TRBJ2-2; 8 bases align to TRBD1. Germline lookup yields CDR1 LNHDA and CDR2 SQIVND (reference sequence). This CDR3 is 16 amino acids long. The ends lost 5 bases at V and 2 bases at J; junction bases unmatched: 7. The CDR3 spells CASSGGQGSNTGELFF. The CDR3 DNA reads as TGTGCCAGTAGTGGTGGACAGGGAAGTAACACCGGGGAGCTGTTTTTT. Using reference TRBV19 and TRBJ2-2 for the parts outside the CDR3, the full variable domain is DGGITQSPKYLFRKEGQNVTLSCEQNLNHDAMYWYRQDPGQGLRLIYYSQIVNDFQKGDIAEGYSVSREKKESFPLTVTSAQKNPTAFYLCASSGGQGSNTGELFFGEGSRLTVL.

The V gene is TRBV20-1, the J gene TRBJ1-1; no firm D call. From germline, CDR1 is DFQATT and CDR2 SNEGSKA (reference sequence). There are 10 residues in the CDR3. V lost 4 bases and J lost 7, with 7 bases in between. In DNA, the CDR3 is TGCAGTGCTAACGGGAATGAAGCTTTCTTT. Amino acid sequence: CSANGNEAFF.

The chain combines TRBV27 with TRBJ1-1, with D perhaps TRBD1 (5 bases). Per germline, CDR1 MNHEY and CDR2 SMNVEV (reference sequence). CDR3 length: 15 residues. The V gene lost 3 bases and the J gene lost 1 base, with 12 bases spanning the gap. CDR3 DNA: TGTGCCAGCAGTTTTCAGGGTGAGGGGAACACTGAAGCTTTCTTT. This gives the protein CASSFQGEGNTEAFF.

The rearrangement uses TRBV7-9 and TRBJ1-6; D might be TRBD1 (6 bases). Per the germline V gene, CDR1 is SEHNR and CDR2 is FQNEAQ (reference sequence). Trimming took 1 base from V and 4 from J, leaving 14 bases between them. The CDR3 contains 17 residues. Here the CDR3 DNA reads TGTGCCAGCAGCTTAGAAACGCCAGGGGATTATAATTCACCCCTCCACTTT. This codes for CASSLETPGDYNSPLHF.

A single count supports this clone. This rearrangement joins TRBV5-1 to TRBJ1-5, with D unresolved. V was cut by 4 bases and J by 2 bases, with 10 bases left in between. CDR1 is SGHRS, CDR2 YFSETQ, per germline. This CDR3 is built from 14 residues. In DNA form, the CDR3 reads TGCGCCAGCAGCCCGGGTGGGGGCAATCAGCCCCAGCATTTT. As protein: CASSPGGGNQPQHF.

This clone appeared a few times. This chain connects TRBV3-1 (or the pseudogene TRBV3-2) to TRBJ2-3; D perhaps matches TRBD2 (5 bases). The germline V gene encodes CDR1 LGHDT and CDR2 YNNKEL (reference sequence). The CDR3 is 15 residues long. Deletions cut 4 bases from V and 2 bases from J, with 13 bases between. The CDR3 DNA reads as TGTGCCAGCAGCCTTGTCAGCGGAGACACAGATACGCAGTATTTT. Encoded protein: CASSLVSGDTDTQYF.

On this clone itself: The identical CDR3 is also encoded by other nucleotide sequences in the sample. The chain couples TRBV28 to TRBJ1-1, with no clear D. V gave up 6 bases and J gave up 1 base, with 12 bases separating them. The CDR3 consists of 14 residues. Germline-derived CDR1 and CDR2 are MDHEN and SYDVKM. CDR3 nucleotides: TGTGCCAGCAGCCTCCCCGGAGGGAACACTGAAGCTTTCTTT. It specifies CASSLPGGNTEAFF.

This clone was detected only a few times. V and J are TRBV7-2 and TRBJ2-1, with TRBD2 matching over 11 bases. CDR1 is SGHTA, CDR2 FQGNSA, per germline. The CDR3 spans 15 residues. J gave up 9 bases and V 2 bases, and 6 bases lay outside the gene matches. This CDR3 reads CASSLRSGGASEQFF. In DNA, the CDR3 is TGTGCCAGCAGCTTACGTAGCGGGGGGGCTAGTGAGCAGTTCTTC.

This clone showed up just once. J is TRBJ2-5 and V is TRBV7-3; 8 nucleotides line up with TRBD2. The J segment lost 4 bases and the V segment lost 5 bases, leaving 3 bases of the junction unmatched. The CDR3 has 13 amino acids. Germline V gene lookup returns CDR1 SGHTA and CDR2 FQGTGA. CDR3 sequence reads: CASSPSGGETQYF. Here the CDR3 DNA reads TGTGCCAGCAGCCCGAGCGGGGGAGAGACCCAGTACTTC.

The rearrangement joins TRBV29-1 to TRBJ1-2; perhaps TRBD1 as D (6 bases). Germline CDR1 SQVTM, CDR2 ANQGSEA. The CDR3 contains 12 residues. Trimming took off 7 bases at V and 6 bases at J, with 15 bases between the two ends. The CDR3 nucleotides are TGCAGCGCCGATCAGGGGTTTGATGGCTACACCTTC. Translation: CSADQGFDGYTF.

J is TRBJ1-5 and V is TRBV4-2, with D possibly being TRBD1 (5 bases). The V end lost 1 base, the J end lost 2 bases, and 12 bases lay between the germline ends. The CDR3 is 16 residues long. Germline loops: CDR1 LGHNA, CDR2 YNFKEQ. CDR3 DNA sequence: TGTGCCAGCAGCCAAGGGACGGGGGGAGGCAATCAGCCCCAGCATTTT. This encodes CASSQGTGGGNQPQHF.

The gene calls are TRBV5-1 and TRBJ1-1; TRBD1 might be the D (5 bases). Germline V gene sequence: CDR1 SGHRS, CDR2 YFSETQ. Trimming left V 7 bases short and J 1 base short, with 14 bases between. The CDR3 is 14 residues long. The CDR3 bases are TGCGCCAGCCGCTGGGGCGGCGGGAACACTGAAGCTTTCTTT. Encoded protein: CASRWGGGNTEAFF. The whole variable domain, remainder taken from reference TRBV5-1 and TRBJ1-1, is KAGVTQTPRYLIKTRGQQVTLSCSPISGHRSVSWYQQTPGQGLQFLFEYFSETQRNKGNFPGRFSGRQFSNSRSEMNVSTLELGDSALYLCASRWGGGNTEAFFGQGTRLTVV.

The V call is TRBV15, the J call TRBJ2-2; possibly TRBD1 for D (6 bases). Germline V lookup: CDR1 LNHNV, CDR2 YYDKDF (reference sequence). Between the trimmed V and J ends, which lost 0 bases and 2 bases, there was a span of 16 bases. This CDR3 region has 18 residues. The CDR3 reads CATSRDNREPSNTGELFF. The DNA for the CDR3 is TGTGCCACCAGCAGAGATAACAGGGAGCCCTCCAACACCGGGGAGCTGTTTTTT.

This clone occurred a few times. The gene calls are TRBV30 and TRBJ2-2; D uncertain. With 3 bases removed from V and 6 bases from J, the gap between germline ends came to 14 bases. Germline V lookup: CDR1 GTSNPN, CDR2 SVGIG (reference sequence). This CDR3 region has 14 residues. CDR3 in DNA: TGTGCCTGGAGACCAGATCCGTTGTCCGGGGAGCTGTTTTTT. The encoded protein is CAWRPDPLSGELFF.

The chain employs TRBV7-2 and TRBJ1-6, with TRBD1 matching 7 bases. From germline, CDR1 is SGHTA and CDR2 FQGNSA. After removal of 11 bases from V and 1 base from J, the junction contained 14 bases not matched to a gene. This CDR3 has 17 residues. CDR3 in DNA: TGTGCCTCTGGGGCCAGGGGGGTAGGGTCCTATAATTCACCCCTCCACTTT. This gives the protein CASGARGVGSYNSPLHF.

This chain uses TRBV12-3 or TRBV12-4 with TRBJ2-3; TRBD2 matches 7 bases. This CDR3 has 10 residues. V gave up 8 bases and J gave up 9 bases; unmatched junction bases: 2. The CDR3 loop reads CASGLVTQYF. In DNA, the CDR3 is TGTGCCAGCGGACTAGTGACGCAGTATTTT.

This clone was observed a few times. The V and J genes are TRBV9 and TRBJ1-2; D remains ambiguous. The length of the CDR3 is 15 residues. V was cut by 0 bases and J by 0 bases, with 9 bases left in between. Germline CDR1 SGDLS, CDR2 YYNGEE. CDR3 residues: CASSVGQIPNYGYTF. As DNA, the CDR3 is TGTGCCAGCAGCGTAGGTCAGATTCCTAACTATGGCTACACCTTC.

The rearrangement joins TRBV18 to TRBJ2-6, with D possibly matching TRBD1 (6 bases). CDR1 KGHSH and CDR2 LQKENI come from the germline V gene. Between the trimmed V and J ends, which lost 6 bases and 0 bases, there was a span of 12 bases. There are 16 residues in the CDR3. The CDR3 is CASSQTGFSGANVLTF. For the CDR3, the DNA is TGTGCCAGCTCCCAAACAGGGTTCTCTGGGGCCAACGTCCTGACTTTC.

The chain couples TRBV5-5 to TRBJ2-3; D is undetermined. In germline, CDR1 is SGHKS, CDR2 YYEKEE (reference sequence). The CDR3 totals 15 residues. V lost 4 bases and J lost 0, with 12 bases in between. The CDR3 DNA sequence: TGTGCCAGCAGCCCCGGAGTACTTAGCACAGATACGCAGTATTTT. Translating it yields CASSPGVLSTDTQYF. The whole variable domain, remainder taken from reference TRBV5-5 and TRBJ2-3, is DAGVTQSPTHLIKTRGQQVTLRCSPISGHKSVSWYQQVLGQGPQFIFQYYEKEERGRGNFPDRFSARQFPNYSSELNVNALLLGDSALYLCASSPGVLSTDTQYFGPGTRLTVL.

The V gene is TRBV19, the J gene TRBJ1-5, with TRBD1 identical over 7 bases. This CDR3 is 15 amino acids long. Losses at the gene ends were 3 bases for V and 2 bases for J; bases not matched to a gene: 4. Germline assignment: CDR1 LNHDA and CDR2 SQIVND (reference sequence). This CDR3 is CASSIYGQGNQPQHF. The CDR3 DNA is TGTGCCAGTAGTATCTACGGACAGGGCAATCAGCCCCAGCATTTT.

J is TRBJ2-5 and V is TRBV27; D uncertain. Trimming shortened V by 1 base and J by 6 bases, and 9 bases separated the two germline ends. Per germline, CDR1 MNHEY and CDR2 SMNVEV (reference sequence). The CDR3 covers 13 residues. The CDR3 nucleotides are TGTGCCAGCAGTTTATTGCCAGAGAAGACCCAGTACTTC. Protein sequence: CASSLLPEKTQYF.

In nucleotides, the CDR3 is TGTGCCAGCAGCTTGGATTCGCAGGGAGAGACCCAGTACTTC. Its protein is CASSLDSQGETQYF. The rearrangement joins TRBV5-5 to TRBJ2-5, with D perhaps TRBD1 (5 bases). CDR3 length equals 14 residues. Trimming cost V 0 bases and J 4 bases, with 10 bases left between them. Germline V CDR1 and CDR2: SGHKS, YYEKEE (reference sequence).

This chain uses TRBV12-5 with TRBJ1-2, with D unclear. This CDR3 is 13 amino acids long. V lost 3 bases and J lost 2, with 7 bases in between. Germline CDR1 reads LGHNT; CDR2 reads FRNRAP. The CDR3, as DNA: TGTGCTAGTGGTTTAGCCGAAAACTATGGCTACACCTTC. Its protein product is CASGLAENYGYTF.

V usage is TRBV18 and J usage is TRBJ1-6; D is undetermined. The CDR3 consists of 13 residues. Per germline, CDR1 KGHSH and CDR2 LQKENI. V was trimmed by 2 bases and J by 5 bases, leaving 4 bases between them. DNA of the CDR3: TGTGCCAGCTCACCATCGGATAATTCACCCCTCCACTTT. Amino acids: CASSPSDNSPLHF.

The rearrangement joins TRBV18 to TRBJ1-2; the match to TRBD1 covers 7 bases. J gave up 1 base and V 4 bases, and 6 bases lay outside the gene matches. The V gene's germline CDR1 is KGHSH and CDR2 LQKENI. The CDR3 consists of 15 residues. CDR3: CASSRPTGINYGYTF. Here the CDR3 DNA reads TGTGCCAGCTCACGACCGACAGGGATTAACTATGGCTACACCTTC.

J is TRBJ1-5 and V is TRBV7-9; possible D gene TRBD1, 5 bases. The CDR3 contains 14 residues. Germline V gene sequence: CDR1 SEHNR, CDR2 FQNEAQ (reference sequence). The V and J ends lost 5 bases and 5 bases respectively, with 13 bases between them. Here the CDR3 DNA reads TGTGCCAGCAGCCCGGGGGGGGATGATCAGCCCCAGCATTTT. The encoded protein is CASSPGGDDQPQHF.

The J gene is TRBJ2-7, the V gene TRBV19; TRBD2 aligns across 13 bases. In germline, CDR1 is LNHDA, CDR2 SQIVND (reference sequence). This CDR3 is 17 amino acids long. Trimming removed 3 bases from V and 4 bases from J; junction bases left unmatched: 9. The DNA of the CDR3 is TGTGCCAGTAGTATTGTAGTGACTAGCGGGGGGTCTTACGAGCAGTACGTC. As protein: CASSIVVTSGGSYEQYV.